The 23 T cell receptor beta chains below come from one sample, sequenced in a study of response to subunit inactivated influenza vaccine. TCRdb redid the calling of the RT-PCR reads with MiXCR, one entry per CDR3 protein. Of approximately 310,000 distinct CDR3 sequences detected, around a fifth appear once; the ten largest clones hold roughly 10%. The starting material was PBMCs from blood, obtained 21 months after vaccination. The origin of the receptors is a man between 50 and 69 years old who received an inactivated influenza vaccine.

This clonotype was seen a few times. DNA of the CDR3: TGTGCCAGCAATAGCCTCATTCAGGGAGCTGAAGCTTTCTTT. This gives the protein CASNSLIQGAEAFF. The chain uses TRBV2 and TRBJ1-1, with a possible D match to TRBD1 (5 bases). CDR3 length: 14 residues. Germline CDR1 SNHLY, CDR2 FYNNEI. V lost 7 bases and J lost 6, with 18 bases in between.

CDR3 protein: CASSWDPGQGYLTYEQYF. The CDR3 bases are TGTGCCAGCAGTTGGGACCCGGGACAGGGTTACCTAACCTACGAGCAGTACTTC. The rearrangement links TRBV6-2 or TRBV6-3 to TRBJ2-7, with TRBD1 identical over 9 bases. V was clipped by 4 bases and J by 2 bases; unmatched bases: 15. The CDR3 has 18 amino acids. The V gene's germline CDR1 is MNHEY and CDR2 SVGEGT.

There are a few counts of this clonotype. This sequence joins TRBV10-3 and TRBJ1-1, with TRBD1 as a possible D gene (6 bases). The CDR3 runs to 14 residues. The germline gives CDR1 ENHRY, CDR2 SYGVKD. Trimming stripped 5 bases from V and 0 bases from J, with 10 bases between. The CDR3: CAISTGIMNTEAFF. The CDR3 nucleotides are TGTGCCATCAGTACAGGGATCATGAACACTGAAGCTTTCTTT.

The chain uses TRBV5-6 and TRBJ1-1; D ambiguous. Trimming cost V 0 bases and J 2 bases, with 17 bases left between them. This CDR3 contains 17 residues. The germline gives CDR1 SGHDT, CDR2 YYEEEE. In nucleotides, the CDR3 is TGTGCCAGCAGCTTGGTGGGCAGGAGCCCAGCTAACACTGAAGCTTTCTTT. Translating gives CASSLVGRSPANTEAFF.

The chain is built from TRBV7-9 and TRBJ2-3; D not resolved. CDR3 length equals 13 residues. Trimming stripped 6 bases from V and 6 bases from J, with 13 bases between. The germline V gene encodes CDR1 SEHNR and CDR2 FQNEAQ (reference sequence). CDR3 nucleotide sequence: TGTGCCAGCAGTCAAGGAGCGCCGGATACGCAGTATTTT. Translated: CASSQGAPDTQYF.

This clonotype was detected only a few times. CDR3 sequence: CASSLAGGGEKLFF. As DNA, the CDR3 is TGTGCCAGCAGCTTGGCCGGGGGGGGTGAAAAACTGTTTTTT. The chain employs TRBV5-5 and TRBJ1-4; a weak D match, TRBD1 (5 bases). The CDR3 contains 14 residues. Germline V gives CDR1 SGHKS, CDR2 YYEKEE (reference sequence). The V end lost 0 bases, the J end lost 7 bases, and 10 bases lay between the germline ends.

A few counts support this clonotype. The V gene is TRBV4-1, the J gene TRBJ1-3; 10 bases match TRBD1. The J segment lost 0 bases and the V segment lost 4 bases, leaving 6 bases of the junction unmatched. Germline V CDR1 and CDR2: MGHRA, YSYEKL. This CDR3 region has 17 residues. The CDR3 sequence is CASSLGDRGHSGNTIYF. The CDR3 DNA reads as TGCGCCAGCAGCCTTGGGGACAGGGGCCACTCTGGAAACACCATATATTTT.

This clonotype was picked up a small number of times. The V call is TRBV20-1, the J call TRBJ2-1; D gene unclear. V gave up 3 bases and J gave up 5 bases, with 8 bases separating them. CDR1 is DFQATT and CDR2 is SNEGSKA in the germline V gene (reference sequence). This CDR3 comprises 12 residues. The CDR3 DNA is TGCAGTGCTAGGTTTGGGGACAATGAGCAGTTCTTC. Encoded protein: CSARFGDNEQFF.

This clonotype has more than one count but fewer than ten. The rearrangement links TRBV7-2 to TRBJ1-5, with TRBD1 as a possible D gene (5 bases). Deletions cut 2 bases from V and 2 bases from J, with 13 bases between. In germline, CDR1 is SGHTA, CDR2 FQGNSA. This CDR3 region has 16 residues. CDR3 DNA sequence: TGTGCCAGCAGCTTAAGCGGGGGGTTTGGCAATCAGCCCCAGCATTTT. As protein: CASSLSGGFGNQPQHF.

This chain uses TRBV6-1 with TRBJ1-5, with TRBD1 identical over 7 bases. V shed 0 bases and J 6 bases; nucleotides not matched to a gene: 8. Per germline, CDR1 MNHNS and CDR2 SASEGT. CDR3 length: 16 amino acids. In DNA form, the CDR3 reads TGTGCCAGCAGTGAAGCGCTCGGGACAGTCGGTCAGCCCCAGCATTTT. It specifies CASSEALGTVGQPQHF.

The table lists this clonotype with many counts. The V gene is TRBV7-2, the J gene TRBJ1-2; 7 bases are a match to TRBD1. The CDR3 consists of 16 residues. The J segment lost 8 bases and the V segment lost 4 bases, leaving 16 bases of the junction unmatched. Germline CDR1 is SGHTA and CDR2 is FQGNSA. CDR3 in DNA: TGTGCCAGCAGCTATTCCAAAGGGGGCCTAAGGGGGGGCTACACCTTC. It encodes CASSYSKGGLRGGYTF.

This clonotype has ten or more counts. The CDR3 sequence: CASSLAGASTDTQYF. Here the CDR3 DNA reads TGTGCCAGCAGCTTAGCGGGGGCTAGCACAGATACGCAGTATTTT. The rearrangement joins TRBV7-6 to TRBJ2-3; possible D gene TRBD1, 6 bases. CDR1 is SGHVS and CDR2 is FNYEAQ in the germline V gene. CDR3 length: 15 residues. V shed 0 bases and J shed 0 bases, with 7 bases lying between them.

The CDR3 nucleotides read TGTGCCAGCAGCCAAGCCCTGAGCGGGGGGAACAATGAGCAGTTCTTC. Translation gives CASSQALSGGNNEQFF. The chain links TRBV3-1 to TRBJ2-1, with 9 bases fitting TRBD2. CDR1 LGHDT and CDR2 YNNKEL come from the germline V gene (reference sequence). The CDR3 is 16 residues long. J was trimmed by 5 bases and V by 1 base; bases with no gene match: 6.

This clonotype was counted a few times. The rearrangement links TRBV7-2 to TRBJ2-2; D might be TRBD2 (6 bases). Trimming left V 11 bases short and J 1 base short, with 11 bases between. CDR1 is SGHTA, CDR2 FQGNSA, per germline. This CDR3 is built from 13 residues. CDR3 DNA: TGTGCCGGACTAAGCGGGAACACCGGGGAGCTGTTTTTT. It encodes CAGLSGNTGELFF.

This clonotype was seen more than once but under ten times. J is TRBJ2-5 and V is TRBV20-1; 7 bases line up with TRBD1. The CDR3 length is 13 residues. Looked up from germline, CDR1 is DFQATT and CDR2 is SNEGSKA (reference sequence). The V gene end was trimmed by 5 bases and the J gene end by 5 bases; junction bases not matched to a gene: 8. CDR3 loop: CSAHYRGPETQYF. CDR3 nucleotide sequence: TGCAGTGCTCATTACAGGGGCCCTGAGACCCAGTACTTC.

The V and J genes are TRBV20-1 and TRBJ1-5; 7 nucleotides match TRBD1. Germline V CDR1 and CDR2: DFQATT, SNEGSKA (reference sequence). CDR3 length equals 16 residues. V trimming: 1 base; J trimming: 1 base; junction bases outside the gene matches: 7. This CDR3 is CSARAGRGLSNQPQHF. The CDR3 region has the DNA TGCAGTGCTAGAGCTGGCAGGGGGTTGAGCAATCAGCCCCAGCATTTT.

The chain links TRBV28 to TRBJ1-5; D is uncertain. The germline V gene has CDR1 MDHEN and CDR2 SYDVKM. The CDR3 loop spans 14 amino acids. V dropped 6 bases and J dropped 2 bases, with 11 bases sitting between them. The CDR3 here is CASSSNSGNQPQHF. The CDR3 nucleotides read TGTGCCAGCAGCTCCAACAGTGGCAATCAGCCCCAGCATTTT.

This clonotype appeared many times. The gene calls are TRBV28 and TRBJ2-3; D gene uncertain. The CDR3 contains 18 residues. The germline V gene encodes CDR1 MDHEN and CDR2 SYDVKM. Trimming cost V 2 bases and J 0 bases, with 18 bases left between them. The CDR3 DNA is TGTGCCAGCAGTTTAAAGGCCAGTCGGATAGATAGCACAGATACGCAGTATTTT. Amino acid sequence: CASSLKASRIDSTDTQYF.

The V call is TRBV5-5, the J call TRBJ2-7; D is perhaps TRBD1 (5 bases). The germline gives CDR1 SGHKS, CDR2 YYEKEE (reference sequence). With 2 bases removed from V and 3 bases from J, the gap between germline ends came to 15 bases. CDR3 size: 15 residues. CDR3 protein: CASSFFLRDSYEQYF. CDR3 DNA: TGTGCCAGCAGCTTCTTTCTGCGAGACAGCTACGAGCAGTACTTC.

Many counts were recorded for this clonotype. V gene TRBV4-1 combines with J gene TRBJ1-4; 8 bases agree with TRBD1. CDR1 is MGHRA, CDR2 YSYEKL, per germline. Trimming at V came to 0 bases and at J to 3 bases, leaving 3 bases not matched to a gene. The CDR3 runs 16 residues. CDR3 in amino acids: CASSQEAGGPNEKLFF. The CDR3 nucleotides are TGCGCCAGCAGCCAAGAGGCAGGGGGCCCTAATGAAAAACTGTTTTTT.

This clonotype has only a few counts. The rearrangement uses TRBV19 and TRBJ1-5, with 7 bases lining up with TRBD1. The CDR3 contains 15 residues. After removal of 1 base from V and 6 bases from J, the junction contained 6 bases not matched to a gene. CDR1 LNHDA and CDR2 SQIVND come from the germline V gene (reference sequence). The CDR3 region is CASSIGQGTGQPQHF. DNA of the CDR3: TGTGCCAGTAGTATAGGACAGGGAACTGGTCAGCCCCAGCATTTT.

This clonotype showed up just a few times. The J gene is TRBJ1-6, the V gene TRBV7-2; maybe TRBD1 (5 bases). Germline-derived CDR1 and CDR2 are SGHTA and FQGNSA. Trimming took off 5 bases at V and 6 bases at J, with 17 bases between the two ends. This CDR3 has 16 residues. The CDR3 reads CASSKGGAVTNSPLHF. The DNA of the CDR3 is TGTGCCAGCAGCAAGGGAGGGGCAGTAACTAATTCACCCCTCCACTTT.

The CDR3: CASSFVQQGEAFF. For the CDR3, the DNA is TGTGCCAGCAGCTTCGTCCAACAGGGTGAAGCTTTCTTT. This sequence joins TRBV7-9 and TRBJ1-1; D might be TRBD1 (6 bases). The CDR3 is made up of 13 amino acids. Trimming cost V 3 bases and J 7 bases, with 12 bases left between them. CDR1 and CDR2 from the germline V gene are SEHNR and FQNEAQ (reference sequence).